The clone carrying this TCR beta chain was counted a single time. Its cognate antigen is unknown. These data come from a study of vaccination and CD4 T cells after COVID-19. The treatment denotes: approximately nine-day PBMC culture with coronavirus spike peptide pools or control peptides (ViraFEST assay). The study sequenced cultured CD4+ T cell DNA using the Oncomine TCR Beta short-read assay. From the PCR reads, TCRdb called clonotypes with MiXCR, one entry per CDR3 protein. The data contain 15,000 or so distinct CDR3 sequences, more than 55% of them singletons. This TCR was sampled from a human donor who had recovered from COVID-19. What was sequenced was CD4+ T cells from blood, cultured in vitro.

CDR3 residues: CASSDQGLSNQPQHF. Written as DNA, the CDR3 is TGTGCCAGCAGTGACCAGGGCCTTAGCAATCAGCCCCAGCATTTT. The genes are TRBV2 and TRBJ1-5, with a weak D call TRBD1 (5 bases). Germline V lookup: CDR1 SNHLY, CDR2 FYNNEI. The CDR3 has 15 residues. V was pared by 3 bases and J by 0 bases, with 9 bases between. Together with reference TRBV2 and TRBJ1-5, the CDR3 gives the full variable domain: EPEVTQTPSHQVTQMGQEVILRCVPISNHLYFYWYRQILGQKVEFLVSFYNNEISEKSEIFDDQFSVERPDGSNFTLKIRSTKLEDSAMYFCASSDQGLSNQPQHFGDGTRLSIL.